Shown below are 6 T cell receptor beta chains from a single sample sequenced in a study of blood T cell repertoires in COVID-19. Generated by immunoSEQ multiplex PCR, the TCRdb table keeps only in-frame clones and is missing some. The top ten hold roughly 11% of the sample, which has 250,000 to 300,000 clones, roughly 86% seen once. Input material: peripheral blood. All receptors come from a young woman with COVID-19, enrolled during active disease.

This clone appeared a single time. The chain recombines TRBV5-6 with TRBJ2-7, with 8 bases matching TRBD2. CDR1 and CDR2 from the germline V gene are SGHDT and YYEEEE. V was pared by 3 bases and J by 0 bases, with 11 bases of the junction left unmatched. CDR3 length: 17 residues. The CDR3 sequence is CASSSTFTSGFSYEQYF. For the CDR3, the DNA is TGTGCCAGCAGCTCCACTTTTACTAGCGGCTTCTCCTACGAGCAGTACTTC.

This rearrangement joins TRBV2 to TRBJ2-5, with TRBD2 matching 8 bases. This CDR3 has 14 residues. Per the germline V gene, CDR1 is SNHLY and CDR2 is FYNNEI. J was trimmed by 5 bases and V by 8 bases; bases with no gene match: 10. The CDR3 is CASENGGAGETQYF. The CDR3 DNA follows: TGTGCCAGCGAGAACGGGGGGGCTGGGGAGACCCAGTACTTC.

The chain uses TRBV18 and TRBJ2-7; 8 nucleotides agree with TRBD1. CDR1 is KGHSH, CDR2 LQKENI, per germline. V was pared by 6 bases and J by 3 bases, with 13 bases of the junction left unmatched. The CDR3 loop spans 16 amino acids. The CDR3 coding sequence is TGTGCCAGCTCCCCCCGGGCGGGACAGGAATTCTACGAGCAGTACTTC. Residues: CASSPRAGQEFYEQYF.

The V call is TRBV6-5, the J call TRBJ2-1, with 8 bases that match TRBD1. This CDR3 is built from 14 residues. Per the germline V gene, CDR1 is MNHEY and CDR2 is SVGAGI. V dropped 5 bases and J dropped 3; count of bases not matched to a gene: 3. CDR3 amino acids: CASSLGTGYNEQFF. In DNA, the CDR3 is TGTGCCAGCAGTCTGGGGACAGGCTACAATGAGCAGTTCTTC.

V is TRBV28 and J is TRBJ2-3; D is possibly TRBD2 (6 bases). This CDR3 has 15 amino acids. V dropped 6 bases and J dropped 2 bases, with 15 bases sitting between them. The germline V gene has CDR1 MDHEN and CDR2 SYDVKM. The CDR3 region has the DNA TGTGCCAGCAGAACAAGGGAGGAGGCCACAGATACGCAGTATTTT. Protein: CASRTREEATDTQYF.

The chain carries TRBV6-5 and TRBJ2-1, with 10 bases identical to TRBD1. CDR1 and CDR2 (germline): MNHEY, SVGAGI. This CDR3 is 15 amino acids long. With 5 bases clipped from V and 10 bases from J, the junction kept 11 bases outside the gene matches. The DNA for the CDR3 is TGTGCCAGCAGTCCTGACAGGGGGCGGGTTGGGGAGCAGTTCTTC. The encoded protein is CASSPDRGRVGEQFF.